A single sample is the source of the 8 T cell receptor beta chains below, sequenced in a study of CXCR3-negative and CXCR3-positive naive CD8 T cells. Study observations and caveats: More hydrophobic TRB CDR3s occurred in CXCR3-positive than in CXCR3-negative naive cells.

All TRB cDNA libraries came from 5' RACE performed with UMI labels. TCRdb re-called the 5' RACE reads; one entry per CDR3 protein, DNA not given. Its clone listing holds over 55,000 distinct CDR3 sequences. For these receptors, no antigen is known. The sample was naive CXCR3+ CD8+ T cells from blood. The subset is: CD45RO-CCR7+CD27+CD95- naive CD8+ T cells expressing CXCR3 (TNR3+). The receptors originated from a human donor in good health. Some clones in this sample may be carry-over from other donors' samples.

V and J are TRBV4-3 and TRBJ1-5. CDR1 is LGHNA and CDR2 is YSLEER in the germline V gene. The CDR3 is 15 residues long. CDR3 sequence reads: CASSQDRMGWQPQHF.

CDR3: CASSLVGTKYQETQYF. The chain joins TRBV7-9 to TRBJ2-5. CDR3 length: 16 amino acids. Germline V CDR1 and CDR2: SEHNR, FQNEAQ (reference sequence).

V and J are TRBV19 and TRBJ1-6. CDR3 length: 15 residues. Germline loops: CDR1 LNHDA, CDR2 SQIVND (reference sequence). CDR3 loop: CASSFMSGFNSPLHF.

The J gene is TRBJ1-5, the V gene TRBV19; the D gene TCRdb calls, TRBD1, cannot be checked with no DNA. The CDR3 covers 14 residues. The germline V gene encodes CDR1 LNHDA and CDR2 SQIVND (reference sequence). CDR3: CASMDWGSKQPQHF.

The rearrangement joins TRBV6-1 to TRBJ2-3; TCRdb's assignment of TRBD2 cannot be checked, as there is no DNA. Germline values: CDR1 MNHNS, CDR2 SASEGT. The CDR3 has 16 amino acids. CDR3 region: CASTELAGGAPDTQYF.

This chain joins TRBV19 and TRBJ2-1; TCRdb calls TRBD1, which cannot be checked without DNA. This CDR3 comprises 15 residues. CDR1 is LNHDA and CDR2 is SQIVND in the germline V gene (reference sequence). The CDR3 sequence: CASTLTGGEYNEQFF.

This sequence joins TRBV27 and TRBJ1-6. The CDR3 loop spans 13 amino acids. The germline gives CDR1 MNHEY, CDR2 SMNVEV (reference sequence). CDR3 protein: CASGPTANSPLHF.

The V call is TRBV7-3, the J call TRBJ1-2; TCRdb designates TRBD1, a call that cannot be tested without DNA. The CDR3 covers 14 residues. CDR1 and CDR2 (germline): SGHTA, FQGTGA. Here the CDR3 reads CASSFTGGMDGYTF.